The sequence of this TCR beta chain was determined in a study of shared clonotypes between healthy human individuals. Whole-study results and caveats: An expected dependence of interdonor clonotype sharing on sequencing depth was noted. All-four-donor shared clonotypes had higher generation probabilities than non-shared clonotypes did.

This clone occurred once. What it binds is not known. The CDR3 extends over 15 amino acids. Trimming took 3 bases from V and 0 from J; bases not matched to a gene: 3. Per germline, CDR1 MGHRA and CDR2 YSYEKL. CD45RO negativity and positive selection for CCR7 defined naive CD8 cells, a population that excluded terminally differentiated effector memory CD45RA+ cells. Profiling relied on immunoSEQ multiplex PCR, and the TCRdb table lists in-frame clones only, not all of them. The repertoire holds around 2,000,000 clones, with just over 90% as singletons. The chain carries TRBV4-1 and TRBJ2-7; 9 positions agree with TRBD1. Sequencing used naive CD8+ T cells from PBMCs. The receptor comes from a man aged 18 to 29 in good health. Some clones in this sample may be carry-over from other donors' samples. The CDR3 here is CASSQRTGDSYEQYF. In DNA, the CDR3 is TGCGCCAGCAGCCAGAGGACAGGGGACTCCTACGAGCAGTACTTC.